The rows below give T cell receptor beta chains drawn from one sample of a study of blood T cells in healthy people across ages. TCRdb analysed the 5' RACE reads with MiXCR anew, one entry per CDR3 protein. The data contain approximately 690,000 distinct CDR3 sequences, under 70% of them singletons. The sample consisted of blood. The source of these receptors is a man in his fifties or sixties in good health. Each CDR3 is given with its conserved first and last residue. D genes are given only for firm matches. The listing skips clone size in some rows; elsewhere it reads once, few, many or a size class.

v_call	d_call	clone_size	j_call	cdr3_aa	cdr3_nt
TRBV7-2	TRBD2	.	TRBJ2-1	CASSHRGGPKFF	TGTGCCAGCAGCCACCGGGGGGGCCCTAAGTTCTTC
TRBV20-1	TRBD2	few	TRBJ2-5	CSARGGTSGGQETQYF	TGCAGTGCTAGAGGGGGGACTAGCGGGGGCCAAGAGACCCAGTACTTC
TRBV20-1	.	.	TRBJ2-1	CSARAGPYNEQFF	TGCAGTGCTAGAGCGGGACCTTACAATGAGCAGTTCTTC
TRBV27	.	.	TRBJ1-4	CASSLVWSQRGEKLFF	TGTGCCAGCAGTTTAGTGTGGTCGCAAAGGGGTGAAAAACTGTTTTTT
TRBV4-1	.	.	TRBJ1-2	CASSQAPGIFYGYTF	TGCGCCAGCAGCCAAGCGCCCGGGATCTTCTATGGCTACACCTTC
TRBV29-1	.	.	TRBJ2-1	CSFTGIRNNERFF	TGCAGTTTCACAGGGATAAGAAACAATGAGCGGTTCTTC
TRBV6-2/TRBV6-3	TRBD2	.	TRBJ2-5	CASRGTSGSFEQYF	TGTGCCAGCAGGGGGACTAGCGGGAGTTTTGAGCAGTACTTC
TRBV6-1	TRBD2	.	TRBJ2-1	CASSEPREGGYNEQFF	TGTGCCAGCAGTGAACCACGGGAGGGGGGCTACAATGAGCAGTTCTTC
TRBV3-1	.	.	TRBJ2-5	CASSQALGTTQYF	TGTGCCAGCAGCCAAGCCCTGGGAACGACCCAGTACTTC
TRBV29-1	TRBD1	.	TRBJ1-2	CSVERSRTGYGYTF	TGCAGCGTTGAAAGGTCCCGGACAGGCTATGGCTACACCTTC
TRBV7-3	.	.	TRBJ2-4	CASSLNGGRAKNIQYF	TGTGCCAGCAGCTTAAACGGGGGGCGCGCCAAAAACATTCAGTACTTC
TRBV7-9	.	.	TRBJ2-3	CASSLAVWSDTQYF	TGTGCCAGCAGCTTAGCTGTGTGGTCAGATACGCAGTATTTT
TRBV12-3/TRBV12-4	TRBD1	.	TRBJ2-2	CASSAIPGQGWELFF	TGTGCCAGCAGTGCAATACCGGGACAGGGTTGGGAGCTGTTTTTT
TRBV5-1	TRBD1	.	TRBJ1-2	CASSLTGQGGSSGGYTF	TGCGCCAGCAGCTTGACCGGACAGGGAGGGTCTTCGGGTGGCTACACCTTC
TRBV6-1	.	.	TRBJ1-2	CASRESGIRTHGYTF	TGTGCCAGCAGAGAGAGCGGCATCCGTACCCATGGCTACACCTTC
TRBV6-2/TRBV6-3	TRBD2	.	TRBJ2-1	CASSNRGGHNEQFF	TGTGCCAGCAGTAACCGGGGGGGCCACAATGAGCAGTTCTTC
TRBV15	TRBD1	.	TRBJ2-1	CATSSRRQGGNEQFF	TGTGCCACCAGCAGCCGGAGACAGGGGGGCAATGAGCAGTTCTTC
TRBV5-1	.	.	TRBJ1-5	CASSWDEGQPQHF	TGCGCCAGCAGCTGGGACGAAGGTCAGCCCCAGCATTTT
TRBV20-1	.	.	TRBJ1-4	CSARDSRGANEKLFF	TGCAGTGCTAGAGATTCCAGAGGTGCTAATGAAAAACTGTTTTTT
TRBV5-1	.	few	TRBJ2-7	CASSLGTLALVDYEQYF	TGCGCCAGCAGCTTGGGCACCCTAGCTCTGGTTGACTACGAGCAGTACTTC
TRBV4-2	.	few	TRBJ1-1	CASSQDLEVPTEAFF	TGTGCCAGCAGCCAAGATCTTGAAGTACCGACTGAAGCTTTCTTT
TRBV12-3/TRBV12-4	.	.	TRBJ1-2	CASRNDRPNNYGYTF	TGTGCCAGCAGGAACGACAGACCCAATAACTATGGCTACACCTTC
TRBV12-3/TRBV12-4	.	.	TRBJ2-4	CASSNSYERYF	TGTGCCAGCAGCAACTCCTACGAGCGGTACTTC
TRBV7-2	.	.	TRBJ2-1	CASSLVVGRAVYNEQFF	TGTGCCAGCAGCTTAGTAGTGGGACGAGCGGTCTACAATGAGCAGTTCTTC
TRBV7-9	.	.	TRBJ2-5	CASSFVQGTQETQYF	TGTGCCAGCAGCTTTGTACAGGGAACACAAGAGACCCAGTACTTC
TRBV12-3/TRBV12-4	TRBD2	.	TRBJ2-7	CASTPQAGGPYEQYF	TGTGCCAGCACCCCCCAAGCGGGAGGACCCTACGAGCAGTACTTC
TRBV6-2/TRBV6-3	.	.	TRBJ2-5	CASSYSGWQYF	TGTGCCAGCAGTTATTCGGGATGGCAGTACTTC
TRBV4-1	.	many	TRBJ2-2	CASSQAVRNTGELFF	TGCGCCAGCAGCCAAGCAGTCAGGAACACCGGGGAGCTGTTTTTT
TRBV6-5	TRBD1	.	TRBJ1-6	CASAGTNPGQNSPPHF	TGTGCCAGTGCCGGGACTAACCCGGGACAGAATTCACCCCCCCACTTT
TRBV15	.	few	TRBJ1-2	CATSPDRNYGYTF	TGTGCCACCAGTCCGGACAGAAACTATGGCTACACCTTC
TRBV5-1	.	.	TRBJ2-2	CASSSRDPGELFF	TGCGCCAGCAGCTCCAGGGATCCCGGGGAGCTGTTTTTT
TRBV12-3/TRBV12-4	.	once	TRBJ2-5	CASSTKWEETQYF	TGTGCCAGCAGTACTAAATGGGAAGAGACCCAGTACTTC
TRBV6-5	TRBD1	.	TRBJ2-7	CASSYLGQGGDEQYF	TGTGCCAGCAGTTACTTGGGACAGGGTGGCGACGAGCAGTACTTC
TRBV12-3/TRBV12-4	.	.	TRBJ2-4	CASVQGKGWSIQYF	TGTGCCAGCGTACAGGGAAAGGGATGGAGCATTCAGTACTTC
TRBV7-8	.	.	TRBJ1-1	CASSLDGGPDKVFF	TGTGCCAGCAGCTTAGACGGGGGGCCAGATAAGGTTTTCTTT
TRBV4-1	.	.	TRBJ2-1	CASSQDLLGGRDEQFF	TGCGCCAGCAGCCAAGATCTTTTAGGCGGTAGGGACGAGCAGTTCTTC
TRBV20-1	TRBD2	.	TRBJ2-3	CSALPLAESTDTQYF	TGCAGTGCTCTCCCCCTAGCGGAGAGCACAGATACGCAGTATTTT
TRBV10-3	.	few	TRBJ2-5	CAISEGSYNEQYF	TGTGCCATCAGTGAGGGTAGTTACAATGAGCAGTACTTC
TRBV9	.	few	TRBJ2-1	CASSGGSARPYNEQFF	TGTGCCAGCAGCGGGGGTTCGGCAAGACCATACAATGAGCAGTTCTTC
TRBV11-2	.	.	TRBJ1-2	CASSLVQDYLYGYTF	TGTGCCAGCAGCTTAGTGCAGGACTACCTCTATGGCTACACCTTC
TRBV12-3/TRBV12-4	TRBD2	few	TRBJ2-7	CASSWERGAAYEQYF	TGTGCCAGCAGTTGGGAGCGGGGGGCCGCCTACGAGCAGTACTTC
TRBV10-1	.	.	TRBJ2-1	CASSESITESYNEQFF	TGCGCCAGCAGTGAGTCGATAACCGAATCCTACAATGAGCAGTTCTTC
TRBV9	.	few	TRBJ1-1	CASSGSNTEAFF	TGTGCCAGCAGCGGCTCGAACACTGAAGCTTTCTTT
TRBV27	TRBD2	few	TRBJ2-2	CASSSRSGTSGGGLFF	TGTGCCAGCAGTTCCCGATCCGGGACTAGCGGGGGTGGGCTGTTTTTT
TRBV4-2	TRBD2	.	TRBJ2-1	CASSQDLLTSGGRGNEQFF	TGTGCCAGCAGCCAAGATCTCTTGACTAGCGGGGGGAGGGGGAATGAGCAGTTCTTC
TRBV20-1	.	.	TRBJ2-6	CSARGPGHEGPGANVLTF	TGCAGTGCTAGGGGACCAGGACACGAAGGACCTGGGGCCAACGTCCTGACTTTC
TRBV7-9	TRBD1	.	TRBJ2-4	CASSLDLGTGTDIQYF	TGTGCCAGCAGCTTAGATCTCGGGACAGGGACGGACATTCAGTACTTC
TRBV5-1	TRBD1	.	TRBJ1-1	CASSRATGAGNTEAFF	TGCGCCAGCAGCAGGGCCACAGGGGCGGGGAACACTGAAGCTTTCTTT
TRBV13	.	few	TRBJ2-2	CASSFSRGRGTGELFF	TGTGCCAGCAGCTTTTCTAGGGGAAGAGGGACCGGGGAGCTGTTTTTT
TRBV5-1	.	.	TRBJ2-5	CASSPDFVTQYF	TGCGCCAGCAGCCCGGATTTTGTGACCCAGTACTTC
TRBV29-1	TRBD1	.	TRBJ1-1	CSVEGGKDRGDRYTEAFF	TGCAGCGTTGAAGGTGGGAAGGACAGGGGGGACCGATACACTGAAGCTTTCTTT